The next 17 T cell receptor beta chains were all read from a single sample in a study of cytomegalovirus exposure and HLA in healthy donors. PCR involved 60 Vbeta and 13 Jbeta primers. Sequenced by immunoSEQ multiplex PCR; TCRdb stores in-frame clones only, minus some. Found here are tens of thousands of clones, about 70% of them singletons; the top ten hold approximately 8.2%. The material sequenced was PBMCs. These receptors came from a man between 60 and 75 years old in good health and CMV-seronegative.

The chain has TRBV28 and TRBJ1-5; tentative D call: TRBD1 (5 bases). This CDR3 comprises 12 residues. With 8 bases removed from V and 3 bases from J, the gap between germline ends came to 8 bases. Germline V CDR1 and CDR2: MDHEN, SYDVKM. The DNA for the CDR3 is TGTGCCAGCCGACAGTTCAATCAGCCCCAGCATTTT. This encodes CASRQFNQPQHF. Combining the CDR3 with reference TRBV28 and TRBJ1-5 gives the whole variable domain DVKVTQSSRYLVKRTGEKVFLECVQDMDHENMFWYRQDPGLGLRLIYFSYDVKMKEKGDIPEGYSVSREKKERFSLILESASTNQTSMYLCASRQFNQPQHFGDGTRLSIL.

CDR3 residues: CASSLGLRIGETQYF. The CDR3, as DNA: TGCGCCAGCAGCTTGGGGCTCAGGATAGGAGAGACCCAGTACTTC. This chain links TRBV5-1 with TRBJ2-5; D is ambiguous. The CDR3 has 15 amino acids. V was clipped by 0 bases and J by 4 bases, with 13 bases between them. Per germline, CDR1 SGHRS and CDR2 YFSETQ.

The count of this clone is one. The chain couples TRBV28 to TRBJ2-7, with 11 bases that match TRBD2. The CDR3 is 17 residues long. Per the germline V gene, CDR1 is MDHEN and CDR2 is SYDVKM. The V segment lost 6 bases and the J segment 1 base; nucleotides outside the gene matches: 11. CDR3 nucleotide sequence: TGTGCCAGCAGAAATACCGGGACTAGCGGCAGGTCCTACGAGCAGTACTTC. Amino acids: CASRNTGTSGRSYEQYF.

The rearrangement uses TRBV4-3 and TRBJ2-2; no definite D call. Germline assignment: CDR1 LGHNA and CDR2 YSLEER. This CDR3 contains 13 residues. Trimming left V 3 bases short and J 5 bases short, with 7 bases between. The CDR3 DNA sequence: TGCGCCAGCAGCCAGTTACGGACCGGGGAGCTGTTTTTT. Translating gives CASSQLRTGELFF.

The CDR3 here is CASSSEETQYF. DNA of the CDR3: TGTGCCAGCAGCTCAGAAGAGACCCAGTACTTC. J is TRBJ2-5 and V is TRBV7-2; D ambiguous. V was shortened by 4 bases and J by 3 bases, with 3 bases between the two germline ends. Germline CDR1 and CDR2: SGHTA and FQGNSA. CDR3 size: 11 residues.

J is TRBJ2-7 and V is TRBV30, with unresolved D. V was shortened by 3 bases and J by 2 bases, with 8 bases between the two germline ends. CDR1 GTSNPN and CDR2 SVGIG come from the germline V gene (reference sequence). The CDR3 extends over 12 amino acids. CDR3 region: CAWSAGAYEQYF. CDR3 DNA: TGTGCCTGGAGCGCAGGCGCCTACGAGCAGTACTTC. Complete variable domain (other parts from reference TRBV30 and TRBJ2-7): SQTIHQWPATLVQPVGSPLSLECTVEGTSNPNLYWYRQAAGRGLQLLFYSVGIGQISSEVPQNLSASRPQDRQFILSSKKLLLSDSGFYLCAWSAGAYEQYFGPGTRLTVT.

The rearrangement links TRBV19 to TRBJ1-5, with TRBD1 identical over 8 bases. Germline-derived CDR1 and CDR2 are LNHDA and SQIVND (reference sequence). V shed 0 bases and J 6 bases; nucleotides not matched to a gene: 4. The length of the CDR3 is 15 residues. The chain's CDR3 is CASSIDPGGVQPQHF. The CDR3 DNA follows: TGTGCCAGTAGTATAGATCCAGGGGGCGTTCAGCCCCAGCATTTT.

This clone was recorded a few times. V is TRBV6-6 and J is TRBJ1-5; maybe TRBD1 (5 bases). Trimming cost V 8 bases and J 3 bases, with 11 bases left between them. The V gene's germline CDR1 is MNHNY and CDR2 SVGAGI (reference sequence). The CDR3 contains 13 residues. CDR3 DNA sequence: TGTGCCAGCGTCAGGGTTTTCAATCAGCCCCAGCATTTT. Translation: CASVRVFNQPQHF.

This clone appeared once. Different DNA sequences within this sample yield the same CDR3. The gene calls are TRBV15 and TRBJ2-5; D perhaps matches TRBD2 (6 bases). V lost 1 base to trimming and J lost 4 bases, with 7 bases between them. Germline CDR1 is LNHNV and CDR2 is YYDKDF (reference sequence). The CDR3 is made up of 13 amino acids. The CDR3 sequence is CATSRGGGETQYF. In DNA form, the CDR3 reads TGTGCCACCAGCAGAGGGGGAGGAGAGACCCAGTACTTC.

This sequence joins TRBV5-4 and TRBJ2-7; 10 nucleotides align to TRBD1. The CDR3 is made up of 17 amino acids. V gave up 4 bases and J gave up 1 base; unmatched junction bases: 11. Germline V gives CDR1 SGHNT, CDR2 YYREEE (reference sequence). The CDR3 region has the DNA TGTGCCAGCAGCCGACGATCGGGACAGGGGCTATCCTACGAGCAGTACTTC. The encoded protein is CASSRRSGQGLSYEQYF.

The chain links TRBV2 to TRBJ1-5; TRBD1 might be the D (5 bases). Looked up from germline, CDR1 is SNHLY and CDR2 is FYNNEI. This CDR3 spans 14 amino acids. Trimming shortened V by 3 bases and J by 4 bases, and 10 bases separated the two germline ends. CDR3 DNA: TGTGCCAGCAGTGAGGGGCGGAGAAATCAGCCCCAGCATTTT. It encodes CASSEGRRNQPQHF.

V usage is TRBV2 and J usage is TRBJ1-1; D perhaps matches TRBD1 (6 bases). Germline V gene data show CDR1 as SNHLY and CDR2 as FYNNEI. This CDR3 region has 13 residues. V lost 6 bases, J lost 4 bases, and 12 bases lay in between. The CDR3 DNA is TGTGCCAGCAGGGGGGGGCCAGGCACTGAAGCTTTCTTT. Its protein product is CASRGGPGTEAFF.

This clone was observed a handful of times. The gene calls are TRBV7-2 and TRBJ1-6; no firm D call. The CDR3 has 15 amino acids. Germline lookup yields CDR1 SGHTA and CDR2 FQGNSA. The V end lost 11 bases, the J end lost 4 bases, and 18 bases lay between the germline ends. CDR3 residues: CAGGLIGGYNSPLHF. The DNA for the CDR3 is TGTGCCGGCGGGCTTATCGGAGGTTATAATTCACCCCTCCACTTT.

The chain is built from TRBV5-4 and TRBJ1-1; D remains ambiguous. The germline V gene has CDR1 SGHNT and CDR2 YYREEE (reference sequence). The CDR3 runs 13 residues. Trimming took off 4 bases at V and 0 bases at J, with 7 bases between the two ends. The CDR3 sequence is CASSDAVNTEAFF. In nucleotides, the CDR3 is TGTGCCAGCAGCGATGCAGTGAACACTGAAGCTTTCTTT.

V usage is TRBV5-1 and J usage is TRBJ1-5, with D uncertain. Trimming cost V 0 bases and J 1 base, with 8 bases left between them. This CDR3 region has 15 residues. Germline values: CDR1 SGHRS, CDR2 YFSETQ. The CDR3 DNA sequence: TGCGCCAGCAGCTTGGATGGGGAGAGCAATCAGCCCCAGCATTTT. This sequence encodes CASSLDGESNQPQHF.

This clone was observed once. The chain employs TRBV5-1 and TRBJ2-7; D not resolved. Trimming cost V 0 bases and J 2 bases, with 9 bases left between them. Looked up from germline, CDR1 is SGHRS and CDR2 is YFSETQ. This CDR3 is 14 amino acids long. The CDR3 nucleotides are TGCGCCAGCAGCTTGGAGGTAGCAGCCTACGAGCAGTACTTC. This sequence encodes CASSLEVAAYEQYF.

This chain joins TRBV18 and TRBJ2-7; maybe TRBD1 (6 bases). The CDR3 sequence is 15 residues long. The ends were cut back, 5 bases at V and 2 bases at J, with 16 bases in the middle. Germline assignment: CDR1 KGHSH and CDR2 LQKENI. Here the CDR3 DNA reads TGTGCCAGCTCATCCCGGGACAAGACGACCTACGAGCAGTACTTC. As protein: CASSSRDKTTYEQYF.